The TCR beta chain under discussion was sequenced for a study of T cell responses to AZD1222 COVID-19 vaccine. The study's findings and limits: No repertoire was sampled before or during the peak T cell response, only after it.

In regard to this clone: Its antigen is not identified.

The CDR3 covers 14 residues. Per the germline V gene, CDR1 is MNHEY and CDR2 is SVGEGT. The V end lost 5 bases, the J end lost 2 bases, and 10 bases lay between the germline ends. TCRdb's table, derived via immunoSEQ multiplex PCR, lists solely in-frame clones and lacks some. The sample consists of approximately 110,000 clones, 85% to 90% of them appearing once. V usage is TRBV6-2 or TRBV6-3 and J usage is TRBJ2-1; D unresolved. Sample: peripheral blood, taken on day 0 of AZD1222 vaccination. The source of this sequence is an adult in good health. The CDR3 coding sequence is TGTGCCAGCAGTGCCCCGTGGACCTACAATGAGCAGTTCTTC. Translated, it gives CASSAPWTYNEQFF.